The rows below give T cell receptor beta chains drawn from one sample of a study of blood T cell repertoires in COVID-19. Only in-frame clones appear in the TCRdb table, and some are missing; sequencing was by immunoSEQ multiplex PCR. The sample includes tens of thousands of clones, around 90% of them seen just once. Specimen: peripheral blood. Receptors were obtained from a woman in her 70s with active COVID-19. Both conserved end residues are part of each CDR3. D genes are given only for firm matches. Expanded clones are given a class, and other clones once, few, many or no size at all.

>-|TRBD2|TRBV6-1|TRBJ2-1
TGTGCCAGCAGTGAAAGCGGGGGCTCCCACAATGAGCAGTTCTTC
CASSESGGSHNEQFF
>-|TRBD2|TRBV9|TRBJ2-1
TGTGCCAGCAGCGTAGGACCTCCTGGGACTAGCTATGAGCAGTTCTTC
CASSVGPPGTSYEQFF
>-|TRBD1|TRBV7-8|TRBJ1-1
TGTGCCAGCTTCGGGACAGGGATGAACACTGAAGCTTTCTTT
CASFGTGMNTEAFF
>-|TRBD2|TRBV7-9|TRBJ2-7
TGTGCCAGCAGCTCGCGGGGGGCCTACGAGCAGTACTTC
CASSSRGAYEQYF
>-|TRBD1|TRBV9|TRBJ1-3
TGTGCCAGCAGCCACGACAGGGGTGGTGGAAACACCATATATTTT
CASSHDRGGGNTIYF
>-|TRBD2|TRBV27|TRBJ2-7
TGTGCCAGCAGTTCAACTAGCGGGGGCTCCTACGAGCAGTACTTC
CASSSTSGGSYEQYF
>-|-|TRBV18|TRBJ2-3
TGTGCCAGCTCACCCCCTAGCACAGATACGCAGTATTTT
CASSPPSTDTQYF
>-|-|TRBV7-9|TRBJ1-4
TGTGCCAGCAGCCCTAACCTTGAAAAACTGTTTTTT
CASSPNLEKLFF
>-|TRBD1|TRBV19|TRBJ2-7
TGTGCCAGTAGTGCCTCACAGGGGCGGACGGCCTACGAGCAGTACTTC
CASSASQGRTAYEQYF
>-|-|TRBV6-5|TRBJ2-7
TGTGCCAGCAGCCTTTCAGGGGCCGGCGAGCAGTACTTC
CASSLSGAGEQYF
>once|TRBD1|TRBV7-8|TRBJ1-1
TGTGCCAGCAGCTTCCGGGACAGCGACACTGAAGCTTTCTTT
CASSFRDSDTEAFF
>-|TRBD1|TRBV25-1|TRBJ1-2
TGTGCCAGCAGGACCGGGACAGATACCCCTTGGGATGGCTACACCTTC
CASRTGTDTPWDGYTF
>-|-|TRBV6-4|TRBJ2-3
TGTGCCAGCAGCCCCGGGGTTTCAGATACGCAGTATTTT
CASSPGVSDTQYF
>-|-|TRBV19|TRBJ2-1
TGTGCCAGTAGTATTGGGGCATTCAATGAGCAGTTCTTC
CASSIGAFNEQFF
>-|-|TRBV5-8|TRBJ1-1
TGTGCCAGCAGCTCGTTCAGGACTGTGAACACTGAAGCTTTCTTT
CASSSFRTVNTEAFF
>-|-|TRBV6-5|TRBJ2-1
TGTGCCAGCAGTATCAGCTCCTACAATGAGCAGTTCTTC
CASSISSYNEQFF
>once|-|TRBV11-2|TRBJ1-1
TGTGCCAGCAGCTCCAGGGTGAACACTGAAGCTTTCTTT
CASSSRVNTEAFF
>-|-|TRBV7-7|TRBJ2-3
TGTGCCAGCAGCCTAGGGGGGCTTAGCACAGATACGCAGTATTTT
CASSLGGLSTDTQYF
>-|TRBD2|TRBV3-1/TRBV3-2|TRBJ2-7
TGTGCCAGCAGCCCAGAAGCGGGGGGGTCTTACGAGCAGTACTTC
CASSPEAGGSYEQYF
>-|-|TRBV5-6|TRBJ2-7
TGTGCCAGCAGCCGCCACCCCGGGGTGAGCTACGAGCAGTACTTC
CASSRHPGVSYEQYF
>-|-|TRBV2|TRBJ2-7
TGTGCCAGCAGTGGGGGCTCTCTCTCCTACGAGCAGTACTTC
CASSGGSLSYEQYF
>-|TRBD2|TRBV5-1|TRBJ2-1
TGCGCCAGCAGCTCTCGGGGACTAGCTATTCCCTACAATGAGCAGTTCTTC
CASSSRGLAIPYNEQFF
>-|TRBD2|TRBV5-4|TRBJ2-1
TGTGCCAGCAGCTCGGGGACTAGCGGGGGAGACAATGAGCAGTTCTTC
CASSSGTSGGDNEQFF
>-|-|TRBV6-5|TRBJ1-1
TGTGCCAGCAGGATCCATTACAGTACAGGGACTGAAGCTTTCTTT
CASRIHYSTGTEAFF
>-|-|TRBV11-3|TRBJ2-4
TGTGCCAGCAGCACGCAGGGTTTCAACATTCAGTACTTC
CASSTQGFNIQYF
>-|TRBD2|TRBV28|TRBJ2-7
TGTGCCAGCAGTTTTAATTGGCTCGGGGGGGGTTACGAGCAGTACTTC
CASSFNWLGGGYEQYF
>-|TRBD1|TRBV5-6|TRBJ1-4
TGTGCCAGCAGCGTGCTAGACAGGGGGCCAACTAATGAAAAACTGTTTTTT
CASSVLDRGPTNEKLFF
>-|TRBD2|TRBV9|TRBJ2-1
TGTGCCAGCAGCCCCCACCATGGGGCGGGGGGCACTTACAATGAGCAGTTCTTC
CASSPHHGAGGTYNEQFF
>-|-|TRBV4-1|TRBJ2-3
TGCGCCAGCAGCCAAGAGAAGACTCAAACAGATACGCAGTATTTT
CASSQEKTQTDTQYF